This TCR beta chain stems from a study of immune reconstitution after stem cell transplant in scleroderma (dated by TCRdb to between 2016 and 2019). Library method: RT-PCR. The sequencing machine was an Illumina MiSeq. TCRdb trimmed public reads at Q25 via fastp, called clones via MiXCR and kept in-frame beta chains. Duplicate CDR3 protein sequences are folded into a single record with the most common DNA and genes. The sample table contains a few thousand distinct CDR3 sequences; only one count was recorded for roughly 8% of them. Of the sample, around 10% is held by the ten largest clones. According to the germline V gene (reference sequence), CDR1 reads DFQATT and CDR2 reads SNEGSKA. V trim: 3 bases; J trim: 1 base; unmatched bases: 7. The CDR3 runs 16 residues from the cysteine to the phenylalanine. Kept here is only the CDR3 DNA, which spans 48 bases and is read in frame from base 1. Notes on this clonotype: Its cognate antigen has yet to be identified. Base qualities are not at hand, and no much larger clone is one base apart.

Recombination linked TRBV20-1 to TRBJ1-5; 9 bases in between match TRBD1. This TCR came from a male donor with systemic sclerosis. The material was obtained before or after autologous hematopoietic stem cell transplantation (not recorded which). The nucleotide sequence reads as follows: TGCAGTGCTAGGACGGACAGGGGTTGGAGCAATCAGCCCCAGCATTTT. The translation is CSARTDRGWSNQPQHF.